The subject of this entry is one T cell receptor beta chain. Clones were sequenced by immunoSEQ multiplex PCR, and TCRdb holds only the in-frame ones, with some missing. The data show about 80,000 clones, 75% to 95% seen once. This entry comes from a study of control samples from healthy donors and cancer patients. The CDR3 runs 15 residues. The ends were cut back, 0 bases at V and 4 bases at J, with 10 bases in the middle. In germline, CDR1 is SGHNT, CDR2 YYREEE (reference sequence). The receptor's source is a man aged 45-65 years in good health. Sequencing input: blood. The gene calls are TRBV5-4 and TRBJ2-2; the D gene is possibly TRBD2 (6 bases). For the CDR3, the DNA is TGTGCCAGCAGCTTGGATATGGGGGGCACCGGGGAGCTGTTTTTT. This encodes CASSLDMGGTGELFF.